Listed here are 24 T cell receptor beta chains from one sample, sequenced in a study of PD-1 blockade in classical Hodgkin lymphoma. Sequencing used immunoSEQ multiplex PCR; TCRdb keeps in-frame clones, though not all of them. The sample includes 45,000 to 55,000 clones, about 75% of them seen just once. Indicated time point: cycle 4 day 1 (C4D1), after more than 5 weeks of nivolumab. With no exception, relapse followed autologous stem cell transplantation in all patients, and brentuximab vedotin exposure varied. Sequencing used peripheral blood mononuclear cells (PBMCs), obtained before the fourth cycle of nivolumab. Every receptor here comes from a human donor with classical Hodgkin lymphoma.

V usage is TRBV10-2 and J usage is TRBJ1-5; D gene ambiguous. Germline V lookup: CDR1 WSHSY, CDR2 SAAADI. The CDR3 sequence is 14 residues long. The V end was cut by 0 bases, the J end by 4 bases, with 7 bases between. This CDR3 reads CASSESTGNQPQHF. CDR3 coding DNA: TGCGCCAGCAGTGAGTCGACGGGGAATCAGCCCCAGCATTTT.

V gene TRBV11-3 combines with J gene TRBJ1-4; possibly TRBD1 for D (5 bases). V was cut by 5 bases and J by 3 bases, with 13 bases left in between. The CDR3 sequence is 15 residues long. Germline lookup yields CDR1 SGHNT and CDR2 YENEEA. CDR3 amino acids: CASSGQGRANEKLFF. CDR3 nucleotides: TGTGCCAGCAGCGGGCAGGGTCGGGCTAATGAAAAACTGTTTTTT.

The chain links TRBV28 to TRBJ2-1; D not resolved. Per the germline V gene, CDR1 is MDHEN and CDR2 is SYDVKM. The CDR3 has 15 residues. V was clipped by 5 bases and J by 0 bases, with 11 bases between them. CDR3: CASSAQLSSYNEQFF. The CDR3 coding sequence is TGTGCCAGCAGTGCACAACTTAGCTCCTACAATGAGCAGTTCTTC.

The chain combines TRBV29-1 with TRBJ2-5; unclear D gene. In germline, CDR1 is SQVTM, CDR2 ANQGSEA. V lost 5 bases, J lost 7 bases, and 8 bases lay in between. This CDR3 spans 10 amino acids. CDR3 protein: CSVRLGTQYF. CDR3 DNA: TGCAGCGTTCGCCTGGGGACCCAGTACTTC.

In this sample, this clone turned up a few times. The CDR3 DNA reads TGTGCCAGCAGCTTGGGGGCCCAGAGCTCTGGGGCCAACGTCCTGACTTTC. Translated: CASSLGAQSSGANVLTF. The chain employs TRBV5-4 and TRBJ2-6; D gene unclear. Germline loops: CDR1 SGHNT, CDR2 YYREEE (reference sequence). The CDR3 is 17 residues long. Trimming took 0 bases from V and 0 from J, leaving 10 bases between them. Drawing the rest from reference TRBV5-4 and TRBJ2-6, the complete variable domain is ETGVTQSPTHLIKTRGQQVTLRCSSQSGHNTVSWYQQALGQGPQFIFQYYREEENGRGNFPPRFSGLQFPNYSSELNVNALELDDSALYLCASSLGAQSSGANVLTFGAGSRLTVL.

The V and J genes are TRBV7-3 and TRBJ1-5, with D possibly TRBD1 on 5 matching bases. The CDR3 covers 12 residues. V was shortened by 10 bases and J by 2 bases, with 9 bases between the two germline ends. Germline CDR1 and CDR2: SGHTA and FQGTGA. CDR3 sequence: CATGPGNQPQHF. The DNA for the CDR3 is TGTGCCACGGGGCCTGGCAATCAGCCCCAGCATTTT. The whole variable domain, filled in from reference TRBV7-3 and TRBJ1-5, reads GAGVSQTPSNKVTEKGKYVELRCDPISGHTALYWYRQSLGQGPEFLIYFQGTGAADDSGLPNDRFFAVRPEGSVSTLKIQRTERGDSAVYLCATGPGNQPQHFGDGTRLSIL.

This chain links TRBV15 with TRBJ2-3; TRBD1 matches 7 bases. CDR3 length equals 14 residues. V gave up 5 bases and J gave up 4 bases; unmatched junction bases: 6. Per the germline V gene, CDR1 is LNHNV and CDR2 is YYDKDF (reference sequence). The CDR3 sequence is CATSDNRGSDTQYF. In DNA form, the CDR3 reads TGTGCCACCAGCGACAACAGGGGCTCAGATACGCAGTATTTT.

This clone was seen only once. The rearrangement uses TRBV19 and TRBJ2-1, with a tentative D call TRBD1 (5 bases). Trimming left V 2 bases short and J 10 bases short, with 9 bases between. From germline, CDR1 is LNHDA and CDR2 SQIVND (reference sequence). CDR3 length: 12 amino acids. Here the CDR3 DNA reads TGTGCCAGTAGTATAAGGGGAAACGAGCAGTTCTTC. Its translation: CASSIRGNEQFF. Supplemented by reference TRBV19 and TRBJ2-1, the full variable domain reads DGGITQSPKYLFRKEGQNVTLSCEQNLNHDAMYWYRQDPGQGLRLIYYSQIVNDFQKGDIAEGYSVSREKKESFPLTVTSAQKNPTAFYLCASSIRGNEQFFGPGTRLTVL.

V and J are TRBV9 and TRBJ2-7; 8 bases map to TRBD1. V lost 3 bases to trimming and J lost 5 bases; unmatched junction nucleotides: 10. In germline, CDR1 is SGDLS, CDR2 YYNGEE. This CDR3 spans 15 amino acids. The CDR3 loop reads CASSERDRFTHEQYF. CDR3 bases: TGTGCCAGCAGCGAGAGGGACAGGTTTACACACGAGCAGTACTTC.

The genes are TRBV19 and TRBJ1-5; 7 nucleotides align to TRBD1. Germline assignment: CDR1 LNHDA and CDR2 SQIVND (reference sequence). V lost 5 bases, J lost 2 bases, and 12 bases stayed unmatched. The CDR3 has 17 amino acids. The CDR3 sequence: CASSYLPRGQGNQPQHF. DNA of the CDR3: TGTGCCAGTAGTTATCTCCCTAGGGGGCAAGGCAATCAGCCCCAGCATTTT.

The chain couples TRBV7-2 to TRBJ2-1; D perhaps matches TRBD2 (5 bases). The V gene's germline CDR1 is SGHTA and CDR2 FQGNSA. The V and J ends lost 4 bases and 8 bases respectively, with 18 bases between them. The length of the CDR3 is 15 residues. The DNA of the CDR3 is TGTGCCAGCAGCTCTCCTTATAGCCCGAGGGATGAGCAGTTCTTC. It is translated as CASSSPYSPRDEQFF.

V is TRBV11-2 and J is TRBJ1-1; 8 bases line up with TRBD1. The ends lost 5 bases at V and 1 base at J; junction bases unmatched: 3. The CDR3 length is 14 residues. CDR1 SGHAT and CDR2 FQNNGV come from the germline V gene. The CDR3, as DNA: TGTGCCAGCAGCCCAGGGACAGGGAACACTGAAGCTTTCTTT. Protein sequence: CASSPGTGNTEAFF.

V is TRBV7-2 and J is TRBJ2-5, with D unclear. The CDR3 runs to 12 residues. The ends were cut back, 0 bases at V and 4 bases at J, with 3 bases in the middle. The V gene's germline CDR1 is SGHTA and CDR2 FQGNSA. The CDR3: CASSLARETQYF. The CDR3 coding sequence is TGTGCCAGCAGCTTAGCGAGAGAGACCCAGTACTTC.

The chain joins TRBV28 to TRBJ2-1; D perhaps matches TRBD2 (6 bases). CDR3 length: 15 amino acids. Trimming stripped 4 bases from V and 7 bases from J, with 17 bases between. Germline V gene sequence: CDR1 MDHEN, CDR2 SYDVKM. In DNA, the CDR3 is TGTGCCAGCAGTTCACTGGGGGGTTTGAGGAATGAGCAGTTCTTC. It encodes CASSSLGGLRNEQFF.

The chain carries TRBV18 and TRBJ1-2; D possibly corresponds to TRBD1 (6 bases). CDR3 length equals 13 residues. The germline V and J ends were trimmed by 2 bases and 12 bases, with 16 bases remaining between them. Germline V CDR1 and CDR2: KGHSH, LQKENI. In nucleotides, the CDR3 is TGTGCCAGCTCACCAATCGACACAGGGAGTAACACCTTC. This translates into CASSPIDTGSNTF.

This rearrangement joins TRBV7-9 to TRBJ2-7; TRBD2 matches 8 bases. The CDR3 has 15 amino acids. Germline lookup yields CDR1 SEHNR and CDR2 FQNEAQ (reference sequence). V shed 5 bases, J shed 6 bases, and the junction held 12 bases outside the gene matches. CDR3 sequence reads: CASSLTSVWESEQYF. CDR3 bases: TGTGCCAGCAGCCTGACTAGCGTCTGGGAGTCCGAGCAGTACTTC.

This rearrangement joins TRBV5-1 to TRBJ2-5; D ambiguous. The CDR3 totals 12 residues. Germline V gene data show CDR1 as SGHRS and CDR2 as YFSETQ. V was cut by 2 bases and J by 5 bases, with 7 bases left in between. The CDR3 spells CASSLRGETQYF. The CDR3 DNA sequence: TGCGCCAGCAGCTTACGTGGGGAGACCCAGTACTTC.

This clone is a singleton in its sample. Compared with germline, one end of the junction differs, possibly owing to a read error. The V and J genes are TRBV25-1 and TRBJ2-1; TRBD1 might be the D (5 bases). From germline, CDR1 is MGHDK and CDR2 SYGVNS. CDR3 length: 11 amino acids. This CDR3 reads CAGSRGNEQFF. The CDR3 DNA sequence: TGTGCCGGCAGTAGGGGTAATGAGCAGTTCTTC.

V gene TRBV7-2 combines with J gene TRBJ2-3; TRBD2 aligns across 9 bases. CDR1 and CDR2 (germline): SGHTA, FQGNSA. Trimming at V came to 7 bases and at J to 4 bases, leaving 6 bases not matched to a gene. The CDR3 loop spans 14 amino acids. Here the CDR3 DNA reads TGTGCCAGCATCTTGACTAGCGGCTCAGATACGCAGTATTTT. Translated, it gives CASILTSGSDTQYF.

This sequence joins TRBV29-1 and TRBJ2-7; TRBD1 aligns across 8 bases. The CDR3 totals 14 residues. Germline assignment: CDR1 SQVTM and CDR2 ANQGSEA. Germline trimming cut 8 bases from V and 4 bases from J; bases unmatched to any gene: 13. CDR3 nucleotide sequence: TGCAGCCCTGGGGGAGCAGGGGGCTCATACGAGCAGTACTTC. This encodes CSPGGAGGSYEQYF.

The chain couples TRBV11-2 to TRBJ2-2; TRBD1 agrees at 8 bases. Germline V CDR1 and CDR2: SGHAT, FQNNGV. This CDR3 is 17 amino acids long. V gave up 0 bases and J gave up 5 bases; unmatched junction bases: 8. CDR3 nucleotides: TGTGCCAGCAGCTTAGATCAAGGACAGGGATTGACCGGGGAGCTGTTTTTT. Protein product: CASSLDQGQGLTGELFF.

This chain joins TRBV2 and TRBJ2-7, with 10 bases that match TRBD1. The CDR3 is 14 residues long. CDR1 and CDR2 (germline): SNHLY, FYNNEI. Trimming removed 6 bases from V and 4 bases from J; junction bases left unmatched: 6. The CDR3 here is CASRTGTGVYEQYF. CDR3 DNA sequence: TGTGCCAGCAGAACCGGGACAGGGGTTTACGAGCAGTACTTC.

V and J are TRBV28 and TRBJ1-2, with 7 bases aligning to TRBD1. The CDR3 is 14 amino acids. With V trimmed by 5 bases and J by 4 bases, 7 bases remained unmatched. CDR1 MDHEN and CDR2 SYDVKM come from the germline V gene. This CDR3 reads CASSLGTALYGYTF. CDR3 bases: TGTGCCAGCAGTCTCGGGACAGCTCTCTATGGCTACACCTTC.

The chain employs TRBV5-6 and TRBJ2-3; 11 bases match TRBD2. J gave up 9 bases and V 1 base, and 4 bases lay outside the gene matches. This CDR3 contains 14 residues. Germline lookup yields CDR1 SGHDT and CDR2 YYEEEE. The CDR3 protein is CASSLTSGSDTQYF. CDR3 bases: TGTGCCAGCAGCTTGACTAGCGGGAGTGACACGCAGTATTTT.